This T cell receptor beta chain was retrieved from a study of CD8 T cells in Susac syndrome. Study results and caveats: The study conceded that relatively few individuals underwent its TCR sequencing and HLA analysis.

As concerns this clonotype: Its antigen remains unknown.

Germline V lookup: CDR1 DFQATT, CDR2 SNEGSKA (reference sequence). V lost 6 bases, J lost 1 base, and 13 bases lay in between. The CDR3 is 14 residues long. TCR beta sequencing was performed on blood CD8+ and CD4+ T cells. Random hexamers were used to reverse transcribe an amount of roughly 0.5 to 1 ug RNA. TCR beta CDR3 was amplified by immunoSEQ covering 54 Vbeta and 13 Jbeta. MiXCR, run by TCRdb on the immunoSEQ multiplex PCR reads, gives a single entry per CDR3 protein. Of approximately 190,000 distinct CDR3 sequences in the sample, roughly 96% are singletons; the top ten hold 0.093%. The V gene is TRBV20-1, the J gene TRBJ1-5; D uncertain. Sequenced input: CD4+ T cells from PBMCs. The sequence came from a human donor with multiple sclerosis. CDR3 sequence: CSAIGKSSNQPQHF. The DNA for the CDR3 is TGCAGTGCGATCGGGAAGTCCAGCAATCAGCCCCAGCATTTT.